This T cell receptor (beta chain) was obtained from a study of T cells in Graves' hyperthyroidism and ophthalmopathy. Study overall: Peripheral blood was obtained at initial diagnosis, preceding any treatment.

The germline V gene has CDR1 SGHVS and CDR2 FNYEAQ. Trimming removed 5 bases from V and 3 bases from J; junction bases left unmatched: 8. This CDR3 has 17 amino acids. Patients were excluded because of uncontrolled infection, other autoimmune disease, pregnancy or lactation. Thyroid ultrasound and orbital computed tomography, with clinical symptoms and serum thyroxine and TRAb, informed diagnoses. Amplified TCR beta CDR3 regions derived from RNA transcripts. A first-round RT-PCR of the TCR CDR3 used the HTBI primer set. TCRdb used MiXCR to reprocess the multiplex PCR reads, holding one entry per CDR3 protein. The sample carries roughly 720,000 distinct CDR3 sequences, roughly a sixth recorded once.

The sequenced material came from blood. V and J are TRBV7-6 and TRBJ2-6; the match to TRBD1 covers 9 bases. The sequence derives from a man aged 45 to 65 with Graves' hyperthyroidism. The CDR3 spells CASSPGDREGGANVLTF. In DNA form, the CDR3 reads TGTGCCAGCAGCCCCGGGGACAGGGAAGGTGGGGCCAACGTCCTGACTTTC.